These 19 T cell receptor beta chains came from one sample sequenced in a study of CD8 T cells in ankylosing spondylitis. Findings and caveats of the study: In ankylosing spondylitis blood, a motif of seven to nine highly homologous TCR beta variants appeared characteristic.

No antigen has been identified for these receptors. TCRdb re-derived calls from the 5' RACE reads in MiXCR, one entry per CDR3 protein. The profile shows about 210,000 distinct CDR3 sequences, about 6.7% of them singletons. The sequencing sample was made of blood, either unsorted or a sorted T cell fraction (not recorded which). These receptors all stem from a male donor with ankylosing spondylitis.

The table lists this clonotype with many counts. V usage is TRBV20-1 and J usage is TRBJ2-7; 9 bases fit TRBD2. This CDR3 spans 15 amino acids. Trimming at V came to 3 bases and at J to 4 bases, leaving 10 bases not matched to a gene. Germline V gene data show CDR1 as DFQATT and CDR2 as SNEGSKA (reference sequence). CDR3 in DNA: TGCAGTGCTAGGAGGCTAGCGGGGAAGTTTTACGAGCAGTACTTC. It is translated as CSARRLAGKFYEQYF.

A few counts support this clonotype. The CDR3 bases are TGTGCCAGCAGCCTTTGGACTAGCGGGGCCTACAATGAGCAGTTCTTC. Protein sequence: CASSLWTSGAYNEQFF. The gene calls are TRBV7-8 and TRBJ2-1, with 12 bases fitting TRBD2. This CDR3 is built from 16 residues. V lost 5 bases, J lost 2 bases, and 4 bases stayed unmatched. Germline CDR1 is SGHVS and CDR2 is FQNEAQ.

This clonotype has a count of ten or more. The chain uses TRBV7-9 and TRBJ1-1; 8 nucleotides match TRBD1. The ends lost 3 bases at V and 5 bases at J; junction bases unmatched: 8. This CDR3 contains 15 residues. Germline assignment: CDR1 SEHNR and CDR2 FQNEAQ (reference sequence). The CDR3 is CASSFPEDRATEAFF. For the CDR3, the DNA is TGTGCCAGCAGCTTCCCCGAGGACAGGGCAACTGAAGCTTTCTTT. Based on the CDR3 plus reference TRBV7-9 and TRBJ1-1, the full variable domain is DTGVSQNPRHKITKRGQNVTFRCDPISEHNRLYWYRQTLGQGPEFLTYFQNEAQLEKSRLLSDRFSAERPKGSFSTLEIQRTEQGDSAMYLCASSFPEDRATEAFFGQGTRLTVV.

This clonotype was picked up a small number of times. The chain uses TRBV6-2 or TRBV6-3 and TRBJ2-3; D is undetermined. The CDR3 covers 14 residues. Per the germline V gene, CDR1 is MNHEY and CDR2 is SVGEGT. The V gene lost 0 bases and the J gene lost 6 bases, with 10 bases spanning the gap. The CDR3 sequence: CASSYSAPLDTQYF. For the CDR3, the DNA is TGTGCCAGCAGTTACTCGGCACCGTTGGATACGCAGTATTTT.

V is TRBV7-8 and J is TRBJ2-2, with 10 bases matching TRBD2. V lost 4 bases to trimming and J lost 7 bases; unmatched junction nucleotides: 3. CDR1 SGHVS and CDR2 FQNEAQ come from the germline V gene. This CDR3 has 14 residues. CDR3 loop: CASSWGLARGELFF. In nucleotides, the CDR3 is TGTGCCAGCAGCTGGGGACTAGCGCGCGGGGAGCTGTTTTTT.

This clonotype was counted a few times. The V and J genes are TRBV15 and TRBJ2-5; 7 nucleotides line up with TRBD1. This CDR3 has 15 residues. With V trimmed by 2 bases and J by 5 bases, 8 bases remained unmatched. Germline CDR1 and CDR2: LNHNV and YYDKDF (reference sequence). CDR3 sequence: CATSRYRGREETQYF. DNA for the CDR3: TGTGCCACCAGCAGATACAGGGGTCGTGAGGAGACCCAGTACTTC.

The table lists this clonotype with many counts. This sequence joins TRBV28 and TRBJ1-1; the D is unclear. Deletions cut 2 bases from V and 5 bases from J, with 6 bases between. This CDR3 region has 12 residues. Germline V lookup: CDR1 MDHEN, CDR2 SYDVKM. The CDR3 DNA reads TGTGCCAGCAGTTTACCTAGGACTGAAGCTTTCTTT. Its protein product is CASSLPRTEAFF.

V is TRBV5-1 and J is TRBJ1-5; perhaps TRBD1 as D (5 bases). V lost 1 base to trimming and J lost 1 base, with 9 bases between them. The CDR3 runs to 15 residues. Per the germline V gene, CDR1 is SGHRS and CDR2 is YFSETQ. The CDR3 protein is CASSLRGGSNQPQHF. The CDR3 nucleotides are TGCGCCAGCAGCTTGCGGGGGGGGAGCAATCAGCCCCAGCATTTT.

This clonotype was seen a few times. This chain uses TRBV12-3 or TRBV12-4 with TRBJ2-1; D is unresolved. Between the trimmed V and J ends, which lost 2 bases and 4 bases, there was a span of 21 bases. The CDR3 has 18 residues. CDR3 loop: CASSLHPPGVTIYNEQFF. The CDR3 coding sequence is TGTGCCAGCAGTTTACACCCCCCCGGTGTGACCATATACAATGAGCAGTTCTTC.

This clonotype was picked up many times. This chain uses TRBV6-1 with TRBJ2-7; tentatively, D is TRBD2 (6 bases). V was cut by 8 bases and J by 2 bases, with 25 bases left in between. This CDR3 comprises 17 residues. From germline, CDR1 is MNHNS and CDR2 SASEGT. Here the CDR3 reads CASLRGKDSETTYEQYF. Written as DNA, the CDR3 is TGTGCCAGCCTCCGCGGGAAAGACAGCGAAACTACCTACGAGCAGTACTTC.

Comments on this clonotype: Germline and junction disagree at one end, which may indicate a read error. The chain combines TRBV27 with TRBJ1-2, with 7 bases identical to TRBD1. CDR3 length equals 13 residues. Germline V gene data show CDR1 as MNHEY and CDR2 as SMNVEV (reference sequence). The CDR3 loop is CSSSNRGHYGYTF. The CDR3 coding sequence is TGTTCCAGCAGCAACAGGGGCCACTATGGCTACACCTTC.

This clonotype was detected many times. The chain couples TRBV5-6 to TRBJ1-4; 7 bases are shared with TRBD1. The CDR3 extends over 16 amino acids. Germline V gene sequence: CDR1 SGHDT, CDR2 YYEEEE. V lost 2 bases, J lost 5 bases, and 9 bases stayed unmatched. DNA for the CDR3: TGTGCCAGCAGCTTCTCGTATCGACAGGGAAATGAAAAACTGTTTTTT. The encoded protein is CASSFSYRQGNEKLFF.

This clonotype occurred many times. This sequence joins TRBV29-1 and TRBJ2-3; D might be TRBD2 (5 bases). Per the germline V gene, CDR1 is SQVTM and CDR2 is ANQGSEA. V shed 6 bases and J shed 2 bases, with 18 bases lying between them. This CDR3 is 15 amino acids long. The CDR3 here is CSVAGGGYFTDTQYF. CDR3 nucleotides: TGCAGCGTCGCCGGAGGCGGATATTTCACAGATACGCAGTATTTT.

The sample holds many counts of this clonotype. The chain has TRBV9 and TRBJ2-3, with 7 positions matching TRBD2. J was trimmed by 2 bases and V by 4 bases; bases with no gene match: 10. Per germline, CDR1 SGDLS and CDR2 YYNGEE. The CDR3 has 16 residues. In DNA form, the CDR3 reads TGTGCCAGCAGCCCCCTCCAGCGGGGCCTCACAGATACGCAGTATTTT. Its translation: CASSPLQRGLTDTQYF.

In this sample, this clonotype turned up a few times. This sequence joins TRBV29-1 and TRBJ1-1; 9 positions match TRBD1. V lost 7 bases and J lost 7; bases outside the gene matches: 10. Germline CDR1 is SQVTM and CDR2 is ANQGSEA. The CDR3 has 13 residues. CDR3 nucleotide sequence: TGCAGCGCTGTGGGACAGGGTCTAAGTGAAGCTTTCTTT. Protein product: CSAVGQGLSEAFF.

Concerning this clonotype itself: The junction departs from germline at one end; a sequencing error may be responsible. The CDR3, as DNA: TGTGCCAGCAGCCCACGGCAGGGCGTCACTGAACCTTTCTTT. It codes for CASSPRQGVTEPFF. The chain is built from TRBV4-2 and TRBJ1-1; D may be TRBD1 (5 bases). This CDR3 comprises 14 residues. Germline V gene data show CDR1 as LGHNA and CDR2 as YNFKEQ.

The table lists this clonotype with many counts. In DNA form, the CDR3 reads TGTGCCAGCAATCCAGGGGAAAAACTGTTTTTT. It specifies CASNPGEKLFF. The gene calls are TRBV2 and TRBJ1-4, with a possible D match to TRBD1 (5 bases). Germline CDR1 is SNHLY and CDR2 is FYNNEI. The CDR3 contains 11 residues. The V and J ends lost 7 bases and 8 bases respectively, with 8 bases between them. Together with reference TRBV2 and TRBJ1-4, the CDR3 gives the full variable domain: EPEVTQTPSHQVTQMGQEVILRCVPISNHLYFYWYRQILGQKVEFLVSFYNNEISEKSEIFDDQFSVERPDGSNFTLKIRSTKLEDSAMYFCASNPGEKLFFGSGTQLSVL.

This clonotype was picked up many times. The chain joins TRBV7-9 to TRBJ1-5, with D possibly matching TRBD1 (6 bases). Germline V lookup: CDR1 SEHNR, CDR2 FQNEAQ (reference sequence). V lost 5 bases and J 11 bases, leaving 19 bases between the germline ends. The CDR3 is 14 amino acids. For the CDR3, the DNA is TGTGCCAGCAGCCTAGAGACGGAGGCAGGGGCCCAGCATTTT. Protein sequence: CASSLETEAGAQHF.

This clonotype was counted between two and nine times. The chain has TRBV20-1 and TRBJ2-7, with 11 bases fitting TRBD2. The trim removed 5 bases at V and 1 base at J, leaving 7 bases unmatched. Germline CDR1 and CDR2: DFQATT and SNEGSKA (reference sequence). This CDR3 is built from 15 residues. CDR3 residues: CSAPTSGRSSYEQYF. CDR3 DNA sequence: TGCAGTGCTCCCACTAGCGGGAGATCTTCCTACGAGCAGTACTTC.